The 14 T cell receptor beta chains below all came from one sample that was sequenced in a study of metastatic and nonmetastatic thyroid tumors. Thyroid surgery took place with no prior treatment in any patient. MiXCR reprocessed the PCR reads for TCRdb. The sample comprises about 21,000 clones, around 20% of which are singletons, and roughly 20% rests with the top ten. Sequencing input: blood. Every receptor here comes from a male donor with papillary thyroid cancer or a benign thyroid nodule (not recorded which). Some clones in this sample may be carry-over from other donors' samples.

The chain links TRBV7-2 to TRBJ2-4, with TRBD2 as a possible D gene (7 bases). The CDR3 totals 16 residues. With 4 bases removed from V and 8 bases from J, the gap between germline ends came to 21 bases. CDR1 and CDR2 from the germline V gene are SGHTA and FQGNSA. The CDR3 here is CASSSINRGGRHIQYF. As DNA, the CDR3 is TGTGCCAGCAGCTCAATCAATAGGGGGGGGAGACACATTCAGTACTTC.

This clone was counted ten times or more. The rearrangement links TRBV30 to TRBJ1-6; TRBD1 is a possible D gene (5 bases). The ends were cut back, 1 base at V and 8 bases at J, with 27 bases in the middle. This CDR3 has 19 amino acids. CDR1 is GTSNPN and CDR2 is SVGIG in the germline V gene (reference sequence). This chain's CDR3 is CAWSGGPGPTLWGHSPLHF. The CDR3 DNA is TGTGCCTGGAGTGGAGGTCCGGGCCCCACGCTTTGGGGACATTCACCCCTCCACTTT.

This clone qualifies as medium-sized. The same CDR3 is also encoded by other DNA sequences in this sample. This sequence joins TRBV11-2 and TRBJ1-1; D is ambiguous. In germline, CDR1 is SGHAT, CDR2 FQNNGV. V was cut by 3 bases and J by 0 bases, with 5 bases left in between. The CDR3 loop spans 13 amino acids. CDR3 sequence reads: CASSLAVNTEAFF. Written as DNA, the CDR3 is TGTGCCAGCAGCTTGGCGGTGAACACTGAAGCTTTCTTT.

There are many counts of this clone. V gene TRBV19 combines with J gene TRBJ2-5; D uncertain. CDR3 length: 13 amino acids. Germline CDR1 and CDR2: LNHDA and SQIVND (reference sequence). V was clipped by 6 bases and J by 5 bases, with 13 bases between them. The CDR3: CASSPETFETQYF. The CDR3 DNA is TGTGCCAGTAGCCCAGAAACTTTCGAGACCCAGTACTTC.

This clone came up many times. This chain's CDR3 is CASSLDRGVDYGYTF. DNA for the CDR3: TGTGCCAGCTCACTGGACAGGGGTGTTGACTATGGCTACACCTTC. The chain recombines TRBV18 with TRBJ1-2; 9 bases match TRBD1. V trimming: 4 bases; J trimming: 3 bases; junction bases outside the gene matches: 6. CDR3 length: 15 amino acids. CDR1 is KGHSH and CDR2 is LQKENI in the germline V gene.

By sample fraction, this clone is medium-sized (0.01 to 0.1%). This chain uses TRBV6-5 with TRBJ2-7; 7 bases fit TRBD1. The germline gives CDR1 MNHEY, CDR2 SVGAGI. The trim removed 1 base at V and 1 base at J, leaving 4 bases unmatched. There are 15 residues in the CDR3. As DNA, the CDR3 is TGTGCCAGCAGTTACTTAGGGACAGATTCCTACGAGCAGTACTTC. Protein: CASSYLGTDSYEQYF.

In its sample, this clone was seen a few times. This sequence joins TRBV12-3 or TRBV12-4 and TRBJ2-7; 8 positions agree with TRBD2. The CDR3 runs to 14 residues. Trimming cost V 6 bases and J 5 bases; bases outside gene matches: 9. CDR3 sequence reads: CASRAGTRSHEQYF. In nucleotides, the CDR3 is TGTGCCAGCAGGGCCGGGACTAGAAGCCACGAGCAGTACTTC.

About this clone itself: This CDR3 is also generated by other DNA sequences in the sample. J is TRBJ2-4 and V is TRBV5-8, with 7 bases aligning to TRBD1. Germline V lookup: CDR1 SGHTS, CDR2 YDEGEE. V was clipped by 1 base and J by 6 bases; unmatched bases: 13. The CDR3 is 17 amino acids. In DNA, the CDR3 is TGTGCCAGCAGCTTGCGGGTAACGGGACAGAGATCAAACATTCAGTACTTC. Translating it yields CASSLRVTGQRSNIQYF.

Notes on this clone: Because it lacks the conserved phenylalanine or tryptophan at the end, this CDR3 is likely a read error. This chain connects TRBV29-1 to TRBJ2-7; the match to TRBD1 covers 8 bases. The germline gives CDR1 SQVTM, CDR2 ANQGSEA. There are 14 residues in the CDR3. The CDR3 sequence is CRALGTGGYYEQYL. The CDR3, as DNA: TGCAGAGCCCTCGGGACAGGCGGCTACTACGAGCAGTACTTG.

This clone was picked up many times. The chain employs TRBV18 and TRBJ2-3, with 7 positions matching TRBD1. In germline, CDR1 is KGHSH, CDR2 LQKENI. CDR3 length: 15 amino acids. The V gene end was trimmed by 3 bases and the J gene end by 5 bases; junction bases not matched to a gene: 8. The DNA of the CDR3 is TGTGCCAGCTCACCGAGCAGAGGGGGCGAAGATACGCAGTATTTT. Its protein product is CASSPSRGGEDTQYF.

In its sample, this clone is medium-sized. V usage is TRBV28 and J usage is TRBJ2-7; TRBD2 matches at 9 bases. Trimming cost V 8 bases and J 6 bases; bases outside gene matches: 14. The germline V gene has CDR1 MDHEN and CDR2 SYDVKM. The CDR3 is made up of 15 amino acids. The CDR3 here is CASRGGGGSSREQYF. CDR3 DNA: TGTGCCAGCCGAGGCGGGGGGGGGTCCTCCCGCGAGCAGTACTTC.

The V and J genes are TRBV5-1 and TRBJ1-1; possible D gene TRBD1, 6 bases. V gave up 2 bases and J gave up 1 base, with 12 bases separating them. The CDR3 contains 15 residues. Germline V CDR1 and CDR2: SGHRS, YFSETQ. The CDR3 is CASSLSGAGNTEAFF. In DNA form, the CDR3 reads TGCGCCAGCAGCTTATCAGGGGCCGGGAACACTGAAGCTTTCTTT.

The table lists this clone with many counts. V is TRBV14 and J is TRBJ2-2; D is ambiguous. CDR1 and CDR2 from the germline V gene are SGHDN and FVKESK. V was shortened by 3 bases and J by 3 bases, with 8 bases between the two germline ends. The CDR3 totals 14 residues. For the CDR3, the DNA is TGTGCCAGCAGCCATGGGGTTTACACCGGGGAGCTGTTTTTT. This sequence encodes CASSHGVYTGELFF.

This chain uses TRBV6-2 or TRBV6-3 with TRBJ2-7, with TRBD2 matching 13 bases. The CDR3 covers 17 residues. Germline lookup yields CDR1 MNHEY and CDR2 SVGEGT. With 5 bases clipped from V and 2 bases from J, the junction kept 9 bases outside the gene matches. For the CDR3, the DNA is TGTGCCAGCAGTGCAAAACCCGGACTAGCGGGAGCCTACGAGCAGTACTTC. Residues: CASSAKPGLAGAYEQYF.